This T cell receptor (beta chain) was retrieved from a study of T cell repertoires in cytomegalovirus infection. Study at large: A matching HLA type, together with CMV infection, was signaled by public TCR beta signatures.

The CDR3 loop spans 19 amino acids. After removal of 0 bases from V and 0 bases from J, the junction contained 10 bases not matched to a gene. Germline CDR1 is SQVTM and CDR2 is ANQGSEA. A single record per CDR3 protein comes from TCRdb applying MiXCR to the reads. This sample has 300,000 or so distinct CDR3 sequences, with around 9.1% found just once. Overall study findings and caveats: The study found HLA-C-restricted CMV-specific TCR beta clonotypes dominating the ex vivo response.

About this clonotype: The antigen is not known.

The chain uses TRBV29-1 and TRBJ2-6; 8 nucleotides match TRBD2. Sequenced material: PBMCs. The receptor's source is a human donor in good health (CMV status not recorded). Some clones in this sample may be carry-over from other donors' samples. The CDR3 coding sequence is TGCAGCGTTGAAGATAGGGGAGCGGGGGCCCTCTCTGGGGCCAACGTCCTGACTTTC. Translated, it gives CSVEDRGAGALSGANVLTF.